This is a list of T cell receptor beta chains from one sample in a study of blood T cells in healthy people across ages. TCRdb reanalysed the 5' RACE reads using MiXCR and keeps one entry per CDR3 protein. The table shows 850,000 to 1,300,000 distinct CDR3 sequences, with 35% to 50% occurring only once. The specimen was blood. The receptors stem from a woman aged 55-70 years in good health. Both conserved end residues are part of each CDR3.

v_call	j_call	cdr3_aa
TRBV10-3	TRBJ2-7	CAISERVPSSDEQYF
TRBV20-1	TRBJ1-5	CSAHREGYSNQPQHF
TRBV20-1	TRBJ1-6	CSARDGDRGINSPLHF
TRBV27	TRBJ2-1	CASSGSPWGEQFF
TRBV6-1	NA	CASSDPSGQGGAEQYF
TRBV15	TRBJ2-7	CATSRDQASREQYF
TRBV13	TRBJ2-1	CDSSSSRGSSGRREQFF
TRBV12-3/TRBV12-4	TRBJ2-3	CASSRQANTDTQYF
TRBV6-2/TRBV6-3	TRBJ2-7	CASRSGTRLYEQYF
TRBV27	TRBJ2-3	CASSSGSRGSTDTQYF
TRBV9	TRBJ2-3	CASSGGTFSTDTQYF
TRBV29-1	TRBJ2-5	CSVDLQREVTQYF
TRBV7-6	TRBJ1-6	CASSPGQGDNSPLHF
TRBV29-1	TRBJ2-7	CSVLPGVNYEQYF
TRBV20-1	TRBJ2-3	CSASHPTGSLKRLDTQYF
TRBV7-6	TRBJ2-5	CASSGSGRQETQYF
TRBV14	TRBJ2-1	CASSQVGTTGNEQFF
TRBV15	TRBJ2-7	CATSRDRSSSYEQYF